A single sample gave rise to the 8 T cell receptor beta chains below, sequenced in a study of monozygotic twins with inflammatory bowel disease. TCRdb re-analyzed the 5' RACE reads; it lists each CDR3 protein once, without DNA. The sample totals around 230,000 distinct CDR3 sequences. The sample consisted of blood. The receptors stem from a human donor with ulcerative colitis or Crohn's disease, or a healthy co-twin of an affected twin (not recorded which).

The chain uses TRBV5-1 and TRBJ2-2. The CDR3 sequence is 16 residues long. Per the germline V gene, CDR1 is SGHRS and CDR2 is YFSETQ. CDR3 sequence: CASSLEAHSTSGELFF. Drawing the rest from reference TRBV5-1 and TRBJ2-2, the complete variable domain is KAGVTQTPRYLIKTRGQQVTLSCSPISGHRSVSWYQQTPGQGLQFLFEYFSETQRNKGNFPGRFSGRQFSNSRSEMNVSTLELGDSALYLCASSLEAHSTSGELFFGEGSRLTVL.

The J gene is TRBJ1-1, the V gene TRBV5-1. CDR1 and CDR2 (germline): SGHRS, YFSETQ. The CDR3 extends over 14 amino acids. The CDR3 is CASSSAGLNTEAFF.

J is TRBJ1-1 and V is TRBV5-4; TCRdb designates TRBD1, a call that cannot be tested without DNA. The CDR3 length is 14 residues. Per germline, CDR1 SGHNT and CDR2 YYREEE (reference sequence). The CDR3 loop is CASSLPQGRTEAFF.

The V call is TRBV19, the J call TRBJ2-1; the TCRdb D gene call, TRBD1, has no DNA to confirm it. The CDR3 is 12 residues long. Germline lookup yields CDR1 LNHDA and CDR2 SQIVND (reference sequence). The CDR3 here is CASRGLRNEQFF.

The chain combines TRBV5-6 with TRBJ2-6; TCRdb selects TRBD1, and the lack of DNA leaves this call unchecked. Per the germline V gene, CDR1 is SGHDT and CDR2 is YYEEEE. This CDR3 is built from 17 residues. The CDR3: CASSLRDSHSGANVLTF.

The chain carries TRBV12-3 or TRBV12-4 and TRBJ1-5. CDR3 length: 14 residues. The CDR3 loop is CASSLGNSNQPQHF.

V usage is TRBV27 and J usage is TRBJ1-2; TCRdb reports TRBD1, a call that lacks DNA to check it against. This CDR3 is 15 amino acids long. CDR1 and CDR2 (germline): MNHEY, SMNVEV (reference sequence). CDR3 residues: CASSSGQTGIYGYTF.

The genes are TRBV6-6 and TRBJ2-7; TCRdb's D gene call, TRBD1, goes unchecked for lack of DNA. The CDR3 runs 14 residues. The V gene's germline CDR1 is MNHNY and CDR2 SVGAGI (reference sequence). This CDR3 is CASRKQGSKDEQYF.